The T cell receptor beta chain under discussion was sequenced for a study of T-cell memory formation after mild COVID-19. The study, taken as a whole, reports: Pre-infection memory already had some responding clones, implying cross-reactive memory joined.

Details on this clonotype: Antigen unknown.

The CDR3 has 15 residues. V trimming: 5 bases; J trimming: 3 bases; junction bases outside the gene matches: 7. Looked up from germline, CDR1 is LNHDA and CDR2 is SQIVND (reference sequence). From the 5' RACE reads, TCRdb called clonotypes with MiXCR, one entry per CDR3 protein. The profile shows just under 550,000 distinct CDR3 sequences, over 20% of them singletons. The sequence was obtained from an adult woman who had mild COVID-19 (a few samples of this study predate the infection). Cell type and time point are not known. Sequencing used PBMCs or a T cell subset sorted from them (not recorded which). V is TRBV19 and J is TRBJ1-2; TRBD1 agrees at 9 bases. Here the CDR3 reads CASSLTGQGDYGYTF. CDR3 bases: TGTGCCAGTAGTCTAACGGGACAGGGAGACTATGGCTACACCTTC.